One and the same sample provided the 21 T cell receptor beta chains below, sequenced in a study of post-analysis software for immune sequencing data. Study results and limitations: Four or five TRBV segments (TRBV5-6, TRBV5-1 and TRBV20-1 among them) occurred more frequently in patients than in controls.

What these receptors recognize is not known. TCR beta cDNA libraries included unique molecular identifiers. TCRdb itself ran the PCR reads through MiXCR, one entry per CDR3 protein. The table lists 820,000 or so distinct CDR3 sequences, roughly half of them singletons, with approximately 4.3% in the top ten. Source material: blood. All receptors come from a girl aged 5-17 years with multiple sclerosis.

The V gene is TRBV7-6, the J gene TRBJ2-5; D ambiguous. CDR3 length equals 14 residues. Germline V gene sequence: CDR1 SGHVS, CDR2 FNYEAQ. Trimming removed 1 base from V and 1 base from J, with 7 bases in between. The CDR3 nucleotides are TGTGCCAGCAGCTTAGACCCAGGCCAAGAGACCCAGTACTTC. Protein sequence: CASSLDPGQETQYF.

The chain has TRBV20-1 and TRBJ2-4; 9 nucleotides agree with TRBD2. The J call may be incorrect, as the DNA end agrees better with TRBJ2-7. Looked up from germline, CDR1 is DFQATT and CDR2 is SNEGSKA (reference sequence). The CDR3 is 15 residues long. CDR3 sequence reads: CSARGLRTSDYEQYF. CDR3 bases: TGCAGTGCCCGGGGGCTCAGGACTAGCGACTACGAGCAGTACTTC.

This clonotype has a handful of counts. The chain couples TRBV12-5 to TRBJ2-7, with TRBD2 identical over 8 bases. The V gene's germline CDR1 is LGHNT and CDR2 FRNRAP. CDR3 length: 13 amino acids. Trimming at V came to 4 bases and at J to 3 bases, leaving 2 bases not matched to a gene. CDR3 sequence reads: CASGYGGDYEQYF. CDR3 DNA sequence: TGTGCTAGTGGTTACGGGGGGGACTACGAGCAGTACTTC.

This clonotype showed up just a few times. The rearrangement links TRBV6-1 to TRBJ2-5; no definite D call. CDR1 and CDR2 (germline): MNHNS, SASEGT. V lost 1 base and J 5 bases, leaving 2 bases between the germline ends. CDR3 length: 11 residues. The CDR3 sequence: CASSEVETQYF. The CDR3 region has the DNA TGTGCCAGCAGTGAAGTGGAGACCCAGTACTTC.

A single count supports this clonotype. This chain connects TRBV20-1 to TRBJ2-5, with 11 bases matching TRBD2. The CDR3 runs to 19 residues. Germline CDR1 reads DFQATT; CDR2 reads SNEGSKA (reference sequence). J lost 2 bases, V lost 0 bases, and 14 bases had no gene match. The CDR3 protein is CSARDWLAGGRRGQETQYF. CDR3 coding DNA: TGCAGTGCTAGAGATTGGCTAGCGGGAGGAAGGAGGGGTCAAGAGACCCAGTACTTC.

The chain combines TRBV4-1 with TRBJ2-7; 7 bases match TRBD1. This CDR3 contains 15 residues. Losses at the gene ends were 1 base for V and 2 bases for J; bases not matched to a gene: 5. Germline V gives CDR1 MGHRA, CDR2 YSYEKL. The CDR3: CASSQVTGDPYEQYF. The DNA for the CDR3 is TGCGCCAGCAGCCAAGTAACAGGGGACCCCTACGAGCAGTACTTC.

In its sample, this clonotype was seen a few times. This chain joins TRBV12-3 or TRBV12-4 and TRBJ2-5; 9 positions agree with TRBD1. The J call may be mistaken, given a closer DNA end match to TRBJ2-7. This CDR3 has 13 residues. The CDR3 region is CASGWTGDYEQYF. As DNA, the CDR3 is TGTGCCAGCGGATGGACAGGGGACTACGAGCAGTACTTC.

This clonotype was counted between two and nine times. The rearrangement links TRBV5-1 to TRBJ2-6, with D possibly being TRBD2 (7 bases). Per germline, CDR1 SGHRS and CDR2 YFSETQ. The CDR3 runs 18 residues. The ends were cut back, 4 bases at V and 0 bases at J, with 17 bases in the middle. The chain's CDR3 is CASSQGRAGSSGANVLTF. The CDR3, as DNA: TGCGCCAGCAGCCAGGGGAGGGCCGGAAGCTCTGGGGCCAACGTCCTGACTTTC. Looking up the rest from reference TRBV5-1 and TRBJ2-6 gives the full variable domain: KAGVTQTPRYLIKTRGQQVTLSCSPISGHRSVSWYQQTPGQGLQFLFEYFSETQRNKGNFPGRFSGRQFSNSRSEMNVSTLELGDSALYLCASSQGRAGSSGANVLTFGAGSRLTVL.

V is TRBV7-6 and J is TRBJ1-1; possible D gene TRBD1, 5 bases. V dropped 2 bases and J dropped 2 bases, with 12 bases sitting between them. Germline loops: CDR1 SGHVS, CDR2 FNYEAQ. This CDR3 is 15 amino acids long. CDR3 nucleotides: TGTGCCAGCAGCTTAACGAGGGGACCTAACACTGAAGCTTTCTTT. Protein sequence: CASSLTRGPNTEAFF.

The chain is built from TRBV12-3 or TRBV12-4 and TRBJ2-1; 7 bases map to TRBD1. V lost 3 bases and J lost 5; bases outside the gene matches: 7. The CDR3 is 15 residues long. The CDR3 is CASSFRGLSNNEQFF. In DNA, the CDR3 is TGTGCCAGCAGTTTTAGGGGGCTTAGCAACAATGAGCAGTTCTTC.

This clonotype was observed at least ten times. This chain connects TRBV15 to TRBJ2-5, with D uncertain. Germline CDR1 reads LNHNV; CDR2 reads YYDKDF (reference sequence). The CDR3 sequence is 14 residues long. V was pared by 1 base and J by 3 bases, with 9 bases between. The CDR3: CATSRANPKETQYF. The DNA for the CDR3 is TGTGCCACCAGCAGAGCTAATCCTAAAGAGACCCAGTACTTC.

This chain joins TRBV7-9 and TRBJ2-1, with 9 nucleotides matching TRBD2. With V trimmed by 3 bases and J by 5 bases, 8 bases remained unmatched. CDR3 length: 16 amino acids. The germline V gene has CDR1 SEHNR and CDR2 FQNEAQ (reference sequence). The CDR3 DNA reads TGTGCCAGCAGCTTTTCCGGCCTAGCGGGAAACAATGAGCAGTTCTTC. Its translation: CASSFSGLAGNNEQFF. The whole variable domain, remainder taken from reference TRBV7-9 and TRBJ2-1, is DTGVSQNPRHKITKRGQNVTFRCDPISEHNRLYWYRQTLGQGPEFLTYFQNEAQLEKSRLLSDRFSAERPKGSFSTLEIQRTEQGDSAMYLCASSFSGLAGNNEQFFGPGTRLTVL.

The V gene is TRBV4-2, the J gene TRBJ1-2; D remains ambiguous. The CDR3 contains 16 residues. The V end was cut by 3 bases, the J end by 0 bases, with 14 bases between. Germline CDR1 is LGHNA and CDR2 is YNFKEQ. This chain's CDR3 is CASSHSTSAANYGYTF. The CDR3, as DNA: TGTGCCAGCAGCCATTCCACGTCAGCTGCTAACTATGGCTACACCTTC.

The chain joins TRBV7-2 to TRBJ2-3; D is perhaps TRBD2 (5 bases). This CDR3 spans 16 amino acids. From germline, CDR1 is SGHTA and CDR2 FQGNSA. The germline V and J ends were trimmed by 1 base and 0 bases, with 11 bases remaining between them. CDR3 nucleotides: TGTGCCAGCAGCTTAGTGGTCAGCGGTAGCACAGATACGCAGTATTTT. Translating it yields CASSLVVSGSTDTQYF.

This clonotype appeared a single time. The V and J genes are TRBV7-8 and TRBJ2-5, with 13 bases that match TRBD2. The germline V gene has CDR1 SGHVS and CDR2 FQNEAQ. This CDR3 comprises 17 residues. V was clipped by 5 bases and J by 0 bases; unmatched bases: 6. Here the CDR3 DNA reads TGTGCCAGCAGCCGGGGACTAGCGGGGAGGTACCAAGAGACCCAGTACTTC. It yields the protein CASSRGLAGRYQETQYF.

The chain combines TRBV12-3 or TRBV12-4 with TRBJ1-2; D unresolved. The germline V and J ends were trimmed by 6 bases and 10 bases, with 18 bases remaining between them. The CDR3 is made up of 13 amino acids. CDR3 nucleotide sequence: TGTGCCAGCAGGCCTACAGTACGCCGAGACTACACCTTC. It yields the protein CASRPTVRRDYTF.

There are a few counts of this clonotype. One junction end does not reproduce the germline sequence, and a read error may be involved. V and J are TRBV7-7 and TRBJ1-4; 10 bases agree with TRBD1. From germline, CDR1 is SSHAT and CDR2 FNYEAQ (reference sequence). The CDR3 length is 15 residues. The CDR3 sequence is CASSQGQGVNEKLFF. The CDR3 DNA sequence: TGTGCTAGCAGCCAAGGACAGGGGGTTAATGAAAAACTGTTTTTT.

This clonotype has just a few counts. The J gene is TRBJ2-1, the V gene TRBV14, with D uncertain. The J call may be wrong; the DNA end is better matched by TRBJ2-7. This CDR3 is built from 12 residues. Germline V lookup: CDR1 SGHDN, CDR2 FVKESK. Here the CDR3 DNA reads TGTGCCAGCAGCCAAGACCATTACGAGCAGTACTTC. Translation: CASSQDHYEQYF.

The J gene is TRBJ2-7, the V gene TRBV20-1, with 7 bases that match TRBD2. V dropped 1 base and J dropped 2; count of bases not matched to a gene: 8. CDR3 length: 15 residues. The germline gives CDR1 DFQATT, CDR2 SNEGSKA (reference sequence). The DNA for the CDR3 is TGCAGTGCTAGAGCTCTAAATAGCGGGCCCTACGAGCAGTACTTC. Encoded protein: CSARALNSGPYEQYF.

The genes are TRBV7-9 and TRBJ1-2; TRBD1 matches 8 bases. Germline CDR1 reads SEHNR; CDR2 reads FQNEAQ (reference sequence). Trimming at V came to 8 bases and at J to 1 base, leaving 9 bases not matched to a gene. This CDR3 spans 15 amino acids. CDR3 in DNA: TGTGCCAGCGGGAGCGGACAGGGCCTTAACTATGGCTACACCTTC. It translates to CASGSGQGLNYGYTF.

The J gene is TRBJ2-5, the V gene TRBV7-9; 10 bases agree with TRBD2. In germline, CDR1 is SEHNR, CDR2 FQNEAQ (reference sequence). V trimming: 5 bases; J trimming: 4 bases; junction bases outside the gene matches: 10. The CDR3 has 16 residues. CDR3 bases: TGTGCCAGCAGCCCCCCCGGGACTAGCGAGCGAGAGACCCAGTACTTC. Translation: CASSPPGTSERETQYF.